Listed here are 24 T cell receptor beta chains from one sample, sequenced in a study of human T cells and chemical hapten exposure. One entry per CDR3 protein, called by TCRdb with MiXCR from the RACE reads. The sample consists of 60,000 to 80,000 distinct CDR3 sequences, roughly 6.6% of them appearing once. Time point noted: healthy volunteer bleed at 6 weeks. Unfractionated whole blood yielded the extracted total RNA. The sequenced sample consisted of whole blood. The receptors derive from a female donor in good health. Some clones in this sample may be carry-over from other donors' samples.

This clonotype has ten or more counts. The chain links TRBV29-1 to TRBJ2-3, with D possibly TRBD2 on 6 matching bases. V was cut by 6 bases and J by 0 bases, with 16 bases left in between. Germline CDR1 is SQVTM and CDR2 is ANQGSEA. This CDR3 spans 15 amino acids. DNA of the CDR3: TGCAGCGTGAGGACTGGGCGGGATAGCACAGATACGCAGTATTTT. Protein product: CSVRTGRDSTDTQYF.

This clonotype was recorded at least ten times. The gene calls are TRBV19 and TRBJ1-1; D may be TRBD1 (6 bases). Germline V gives CDR1 LNHDA, CDR2 SQIVND (reference sequence). The germline V and J ends were trimmed by 6 bases and 1 base, with 21 bases remaining between them. The CDR3 is 17 residues long. The CDR3, as DNA: TGTGCCAGTAGCACTCCCGGGACACCCTTGGGGAACACTGAAGCTTTCTTT. Amino acid sequence: CASSTPGTPLGNTEAFF.

This clonotype was counted many times. Germline is not matched at one junction end, which may reflect a read error. The genes are TRBV12-3 or TRBV12-4 and TRBJ2-3; tentatively, D is TRBD2 (6 bases). This CDR3 is built from 13 residues. The CDR3 DNA reads as TGTGCCAGCAGTATAGCGGCCACAGATACGCAGTATTTT. Protein sequence: CASSIAATDTQYF.

This clonotype was counted ten times or more. The rearrangement links TRBV20-1 to TRBJ2-7, with TRBD2 matching over 12 bases. The junction had 11 bases not matched to a gene; V was cut back by 5 bases and J by 6 bases. CDR1 is DFQATT and CDR2 is SNEGSKA in the germline V gene (reference sequence). This CDR3 comprises 15 residues. CDR3 loop: CSASTSGRSRREQYF. The CDR3 DNA reads TGCAGTGCTTCTACTAGCGGGAGGAGTCGACGCGAGCAGTACTTC.

The CDR3 sequence is CAGSNQGAAKNIQYF. CDR3 bases: TGTGCCGGGTCTAATCAGGGGGCGGCCAAAAACATTCAGTACTTC. The rearrangement links TRBV28 to TRBJ2-4; 8 bases agree with TRBD1. Germline loops: CDR1 MDHEN, CDR2 SYDVKM. CDR3 size: 15 residues. The trim removed 11 bases at V and 1 base at J, leaving 10 bases unmatched.

This clonotype has a handful of counts. This rearrangement joins TRBV6-6 to TRBJ2-3; possibly TRBD2 for D (5 bases). Germline lookup yields CDR1 MNHNY and CDR2 SVGAGI (reference sequence). The V end lost 10 bases, the J end lost 4 bases, and 12 bases lay between the germline ends. This CDR3 has 12 residues. The CDR3 sequence is CATSRGPDTQYF. CDR3 DNA sequence: TGTGCCACCAGCCGAGGGCCAGATACGCAGTATTTT.

This clonotype was counted once. V gene TRBV28 combines with J gene TRBJ2-4, with 7 bases aligning to TRBD2. Germline trimming cut 5 bases from V and 7 bases from J; bases unmatched to any gene: 11. Germline V gene sequence: CDR1 MDHEN, CDR2 SYDVKM. CDR3 size: 15 residues. CDR3 nucleotides: TGTGCCAGCAGTAGCTTAAGGGAGGGGAGTAACATTCAGTACTTC. Protein: CASSSLREGSNIQYF.

This clonotype was counted at least ten times. The chain recombines TRBV6-4 with TRBJ2-3; tentative D call: TRBD1 (6 bases). Between the trimmed V and J ends, which lost 2 bases and 3 bases, there was a span of 6 bases. The CDR3 loop spans 13 amino acids. Germline values: CDR1 MRHNA, CDR2 SNTAGT. CDR3 loop: CASSDRGTDTQYF. CDR3 bases: TGTGCCAGCAGTGACAGGGGGACAGATACGCAGTATTTT.

At least ten counts were recorded for this clonotype. V usage is TRBV20-1 and J usage is TRBJ1-5; D may be TRBD1 (6 bases). Trimming took 3 bases from V and 1 from J, leaving 16 bases between them. Germline CDR1 reads DFQATT; CDR2 reads SNEGSKA (reference sequence). CDR3 length equals 16 residues. The CDR3 loop is CSASDGGAESNQPQHF. The DNA for the CDR3 is TGCAGTGCTAGCGATGGGGGGGCAGAAAGCAATCAGCCCCAGCATTTT.

The table lists this clonotype with many counts. The V call is TRBV20-1, the J call TRBJ2-1; the match to TRBD2 covers 8 bases. V lost 3 bases, J lost 5 bases, and 9 bases stayed unmatched. CDR3 length: 15 residues. Germline CDR1 is DFQATT and CDR2 is SNEGSKA (reference sequence). CDR3 region: CSASLYGRANNEQFF. The DNA for the CDR3 is TGCAGTGCTAGTCTGTACGGGAGGGCAAACAATGAGCAGTTCTTC.

In its sample, this clonotype was seen a few times. The rearrangement links TRBV4-3 to TRBJ2-7; D is possibly TRBD1 (6 bases). Germline assignment: CDR1 LGHNA and CDR2 YSLEER. Trimming removed 2 bases from V and 3 bases from J, with 14 bases in between. This CDR3 contains 15 residues. CDR3 loop: CASSQYTTGIYEQYF. The DNA for the CDR3 is TGCGCCAGCAGCCAATACACAACAGGGATCTACGAGCAGTACTTC.

This clonotype was observed at least ten times. The CDR3 protein is CASTAQGGYYNEQFF. The CDR3 nucleotides read TGTGCCAGCACCGCCCAGGGAGGCTACTACAATGAGCAGTTCTTC. This rearrangement joins TRBV12-3 or TRBV12-4 to TRBJ2-1; D might be TRBD2 (6 bases). CDR3 size: 15 residues. The ends were cut back, 7 bases at V and 3 bases at J, with 16 bases in the middle.

In this sample, this clonotype turned up a few times. The chain has TRBV12-3 or TRBV12-4 and TRBJ1-2, with D uncertain. Between the trimmed V and J ends, which lost 6 bases and 2 bases, there was a span of 10 bases. This CDR3 spans 13 amino acids. CDR3 bases: TGTGCCAGCAGACCTGACACAAACTATGGCTACACCTTC. This sequence encodes CASRPDTNYGYTF.

This clonotype was observed many times. The V and J genes are TRBV28 and TRBJ2-7; D might be TRBD1 or TRBD2, each matching 5 bases. The CDR3 runs to 14 residues. CDR1 MDHEN and CDR2 SYDVKM come from the germline V gene. The ends were cut back, 6 bases at V and 0 bases at J, with 12 bases in the middle. CDR3 loop: CASRTGPSSYEQYF. In DNA, the CDR3 is TGTGCCAGCAGGACGGGACCCAGCTCCTACGAGCAGTACTTC.

This clonotype was picked up many times. This CDR3 reads CSARPGQNTGELFF. DNA of the CDR3: TGCAGTGCTAGACCGGGACAGAACACCGGGGAGCTGTTTTTT. V gene TRBV20-1 combines with J gene TRBJ2-2; tentative D call: TRBD1 (6 bases). V shed 2 bases and J shed 1 base, with 8 bases lying between them. Germline values: CDR1 DFQATT, CDR2 SNEGSKA (reference sequence). The CDR3 has 14 amino acids.

This clonotype was seen many times. The chain couples TRBV20-1 to TRBJ2-3, with 7 bases identical to TRBD1. The CDR3 is 14 amino acids. After removal of 6 bases from V and 3 bases from J, the junction contained 9 bases not matched to a gene. In germline, CDR1 is DFQATT, CDR2 SNEGSKA (reference sequence). The CDR3 nucleotides are TGCAGTGCGGTCCGAAACAGGGGAACAGATACGCAGTATTTT. Translation: CSAVRNRGTDTQYF.

The chain has TRBV7-9 and TRBJ2-3; D is unclear. The CDR3 sequence is 15 residues long. V gave up 5 bases and J gave up 2 bases, with 14 bases separating them. From germline, CDR1 is SEHNR and CDR2 FQNEAQ (reference sequence). The CDR3 bases are TGTGCCAGCAGCCCTGGACGTTCCCTCACAGATACGCAGTATTTT. Its translation: CASSPGRSLTDTQYF.

In its sample, this clonotype was seen many times. The chain is built from TRBV9 and TRBJ2-1, with 15 bases aligning to TRBD2. The junction had 4 bases not matched to a gene; V was cut back by 0 bases and J by 6 bases. Germline CDR1 reads SGDLS; CDR2 reads YYNGEE. The CDR3 extends over 17 amino acids. This chain's CDR3 is CASSVEGLAGGGNEQFF. The CDR3 bases are TGTGCCAGCAGCGTAGAGGGACTAGCGGGAGGAGGCAATGAGCAGTTCTTC.

In its sample, this clonotype was seen many times. The chain is built from TRBV2 and TRBJ1-5; D is undetermined. CDR3 length equals 12 residues. The ends were cut back, 7 bases at V and 1 base at J, with 5 bases in the middle. CDR1 and CDR2 (germline): SNHLY, FYNNEI. CDR3: CASKASNQPQHF. For the CDR3, the DNA is TGTGCCAGCAAAGCGAGCAATCAGCCCCAGCATTTT.

In this sample, this clonotype turned up a few times. J is TRBJ1-6 and V is TRBV10-2; D gene unclear. Germline V gives CDR1 WSHSY, CDR2 SAAADI. This CDR3 spans 12 amino acids. Trimming cost V 2 bases and J 7 bases, with 3 bases left between them. The CDR3: CASSERNSPLHF. The CDR3, as DNA: TGCGCCAGCAGTGAGAGAAATTCACCCCTCCACTTT.

Comments on this clonotype: Sequence at one end of the junction differs from germline and may be a read error. The chain recombines TRBV7-2 with TRBJ1-2; unclear D gene. The CDR3 length is 15 residues. In germline, CDR1 is SGHTA, CDR2 FQGNSA. CDR3 loop: CASGLKLPAEYGYTF. The CDR3 bases are TGTGCCAGCGGCTTAAAACTGCCAGCTGAATATGGCTACACCTTC.

This clonotype has ten or more counts. The rearrangement links TRBV12-3 or TRBV12-4 to TRBJ2-3, with 8 nucleotides matching TRBD2. V was pared by 2 bases and J by 4 bases, with 14 bases of the junction left unmatched. The length of the CDR3 is 18 residues. CDR3 DNA sequence: TGTGCCAGCAGTTTAAACCTAGCGGGTTCCTCCCCTGCAGATACGCAGTATTTT. Translation: CASSLNLAGSSPADTQYF.

The chain has TRBV5-4 and TRBJ2-1, with TRBD2 matching 7 bases. CDR1 SGHNT and CDR2 YYREEE come from the germline V gene (reference sequence). Losses at the gene ends were 4 bases for V and 0 bases for J; bases not matched to a gene: 4. This CDR3 is 15 amino acids long. CDR3 in DNA: TGTGCCAGCAGCCAAACTAGCGCCTCCTACAATGAGCAGTTCTTC. It codes for CASSQTSASYNEQFF. Supplemented by reference TRBV5-4 and TRBJ2-1, the full variable domain reads ETGVTQSPTHLIKTRGQQVTLRCSSQSGHNTVSWYQQALGQGPQFIFQYYREEENGRGNFPPRFSGLQFPNYSSELNVNALELDDSALYLCASSQTSASYNEQFFGPGTRLTVL.

This clonotype was detected ten times or more. The chain couples TRBV11-2 to TRBJ2-3; 10 bases agree with TRBD1. There are 17 residues in the CDR3. Germline CDR1 is SGHAT and CDR2 is FQNNGV. Trimming removed 5 bases from V and 0 bases from J; junction bases left unmatched: 8. CDR3 sequence: CASSPRRTGGSTDTQYF. CDR3 DNA: TGTGCCAGCAGCCCCCGGCGGACAGGGGGAAGCACAGATACGCAGTATTTT. The full variable domain, in which reference TRBV11-2 and TRBJ2-3 provide the parts outside the CDR3, is EAGVAQSPRYKIIEKRQSVAFWCNPISGHATLYWYQQILGQGPKLLIQFQNNGVVDDSQLPKDRFSAERLKGVDSTLKIQPAKLEDSAVYLCASSPRRTGGSTDTQYFGPGTRLTVL.